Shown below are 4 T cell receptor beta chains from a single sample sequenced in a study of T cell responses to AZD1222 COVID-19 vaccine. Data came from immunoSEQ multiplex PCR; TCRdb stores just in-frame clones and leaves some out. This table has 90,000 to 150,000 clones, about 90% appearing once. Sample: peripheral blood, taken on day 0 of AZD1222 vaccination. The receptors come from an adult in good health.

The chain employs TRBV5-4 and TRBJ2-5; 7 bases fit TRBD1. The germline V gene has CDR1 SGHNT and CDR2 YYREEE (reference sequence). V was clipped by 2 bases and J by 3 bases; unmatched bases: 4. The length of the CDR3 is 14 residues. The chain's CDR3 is CASSFSGTEETQYF. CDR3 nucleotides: TGTGCCAGCAGCTTCTCCGGGACAGAAGAGACCCAGTACTTC.

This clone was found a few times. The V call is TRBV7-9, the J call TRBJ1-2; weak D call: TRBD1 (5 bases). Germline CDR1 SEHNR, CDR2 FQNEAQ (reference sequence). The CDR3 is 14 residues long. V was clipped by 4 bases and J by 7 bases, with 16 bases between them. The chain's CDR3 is CASSSTGTMAGYTF. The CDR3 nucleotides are TGTGCCAGCAGCTCCACCGGGACGATGGCTGGCTACACCTTC.

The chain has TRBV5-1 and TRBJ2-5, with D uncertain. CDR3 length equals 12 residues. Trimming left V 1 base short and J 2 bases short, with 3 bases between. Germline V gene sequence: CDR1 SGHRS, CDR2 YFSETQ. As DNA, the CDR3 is TGCGCCAGCAGCTTGAGGCAAGAGACCCAGTACTTC. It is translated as CASSLRQETQYF. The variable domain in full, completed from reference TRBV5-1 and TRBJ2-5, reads KAGVTQTPRYLIKTRGQQVTLSCSPISGHRSVSWYQQTPGQGLQFLFEYFSETQRNKGNFPGRFSGRQFSNSRSEMNVSTLELGDSALYLCASSLRQETQYFGPGTRLLVL.

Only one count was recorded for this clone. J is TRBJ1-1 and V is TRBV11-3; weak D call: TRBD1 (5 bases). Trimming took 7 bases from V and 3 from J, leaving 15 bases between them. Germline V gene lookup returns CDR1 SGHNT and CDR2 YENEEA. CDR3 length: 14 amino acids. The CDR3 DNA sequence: TGTGCCAGCAACCGTAACTGGGGGGACACTGAAGCTTTCTTT. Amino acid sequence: CASNRNWGDTEAFF. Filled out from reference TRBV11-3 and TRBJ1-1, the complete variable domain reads EAGVVQSPRYKIIEKKQPVAFWCNPISGHNTLYWYLQNLGQGPELLIRYENEEAVDDSQLPKDRFSAERLKGVDSTLKIQPAELGDSAVYLCASNRNWGDTEAFFGQGTRLTVV.